A selection of T cell receptor beta chains follows, all from one sample in a study of T-cell reconstitution after alpha-beta-depleted transplantation in children. TCRdb reanalysed the PCR reads using MiXCR and keeps one entry per CDR3 protein. Of about 980,000 distinct CDR3 sequences listed, roughly 29% are singletons. The sample in question was PBMCs, mostly from graft donor cells, obtained 360 days after TCRalphabeta/CD19-depleted stem cell transplant. The receptors come from a boy younger than two who had a stem cell transplant for SCID, so the T cells may come from the graft donor. Each CDR3 is given with its conserved first and last residue. The order of the fields is J gene, clone size, V gene, D gene, CDR3 DNA, CDR3 protein. The D gene is left open where the match is weak. The size entry is marked missing in some rows and otherwise reads once, few, many or a size class.

TRBJ2-5 | few | TRBV2 | TRBD1 | TGTGCCAGCAGAGGGGACAGGCAAGAGACCCAGTACTTC | CASRGDRQETQYF
TRBJ2-6 | NA | TRBV27 | NA | TGTGCCAGCAGTCCTGACCTCGGGGCCAACGTCCTGACTTTC | CASSPDLGANVLTF
TRBJ2-3 | NA | TRBV10-2 | NA | TGCGCCAGCACGAGCCGGGCCCCATTTACGCAGTATTTT | CASTSRAPFTQYF
TRBJ1-4 | NA | TRBV20-1 | NA | TGCAGTGCTGGCCGGGACCTGGGGAGTGAAAAACTGTTTTTT | CSAGRDLGSEKLFF
TRBJ2-1 | many | TRBV5-1 | TRBD2 | TGCGCCAGCAGCTCGAGGAGCGGGGGGGCTCGTGAGCAGTTCTTC | CASSSRSGGAREQFF
TRBJ2-7 | few | TRBV20-1 | NA | TGCAGTGCTACAATTGACAACGAGGAGTACTTC | CSATIDNEEYF
TRBJ2-1 | few | TRBV10-3 | NA | TGTGCCATCACCGGAGTTCTAGGGACTGAGCAGTTCTTC | CAITGVLGTEQFF
TRBJ2-5 | NA | TRBV15 | NA | TGTGCCACCAGTAGACAGGCCTTACCCGGAGAGACCCAGTACTTC | CATSRQALPGETQYF
TRBJ2-7 | NA | TRBV28 | TRBD1 | TGTGCCAGCAGTTTTGATTTGGACAGGGGGAGGTACGAGCAGTACTTC | CASSFDLDRGRYEQYF
TRBJ1-4 | NA | TRBV4-1 | TRBD1 | TGCGCCAGCAGCCAAGAAGGTAGACAGGGTGGCCTTGGAAAACTGTTTTTT | CASSQEGRQGGLGKLFF
TRBJ1-5 | NA | TRBV7-8 | NA | TGTGCCAGCAGCCCCTCCAGGGGAACGGCCCAGCATTTT | CASSPSRGTAQHF
TRBJ2-5 | NA | TRBV7-6 | TRBD2 | TGTGCCAGCAGCCCCTTTAGCGGGGTACGAGAGACCCAGTACTTC | CASSPFSGVRETQYF
TRBJ2-2 | NA | TRBV4-2 | NA | TGTGCCAGCAGCCAAGATCCCCGACTCACCGGGGAGCTGTTTTTT | CASSQDPRLTGELFF
TRBJ1-4 | many | TRBV20-1 | NA | TGCAGTGCTTTGACAGACATAGGGGAAAAACTGTTTTTT | CSALTDIGEKLFF
TRBJ2-7 | few | TRBV20-1 | TRBD1 | TGCAGTGCTCCTCGACAGGGGCACGAGCAGTACTTC | CSAPRQGHEQYF
TRBJ2-1 | NA | TRBV2 | TRBD1 | TGTGCCAGCATATGGACAGGCCCGGACCAAAACAATGAGCAGTTCTTC | CASIWTGPDQNNEQFF
TRBJ2-5 | NA | TRBV20-1 | TRBD2 | TGCAGTGCCCCCCCACTAGCGGGGGGTCGGGGAGAGACCCAGTACTTC | CSAPPLAGGRGETQYF
TRBJ2-7 | NA | TRBV20-1 | TRBD2 | TGCAGTGCTAGGGTAGCGGGGGGCTACGAGCAGTACTTC | CSARVAGGYEQYF
TRBJ2-7 | few | TRBV27 | NA | TGTGCCAGCAGTCCAGGGGGGAGGTTCGGGCAGTACTTC | CASSPGGRFGQYF
TRBJ2-4 | NA | TRBV7-8 | NA | TGTGCCAGCAGCTTAGACACAGGGTGGAACATTCAGTACTTC | CASSLDTGWNIQYF